The present T cell receptor (beta chain) was sequenced within a study of identical twins. Study-level points and caveats: Twin-shared out-of-frame alpha sequences showed excess low generation probability. Zero-insertion analyses were open to partial confounding by invariant MAIT and iNKT cells. The degree of excess twin sharing was weaker in beta out-of-frame sequences.

Template switching supplied a universal primer site; unique molecular identifiers were carried on the cDNA. A single record per CDR3 protein comes from TCRdb applying MiXCR to the 5' RACE reads. Here the sample spans around 340,000 distinct CDR3 sequences, roughly 9% being singletons. The V end lost 7 bases, the J end lost 4 bases, and 13 bases lay between the germline ends. There are 14 residues in the CDR3. This clonotype was counted only a few times. The antigen remains unidentified. V and J are TRBV12-3 or TRBV12-4 and TRBJ2-2; TRBD2 might be the D (5 bases). The sequence was obtained from a woman in her forties or fifties in good health. Sequences were obtained from naive T cells sorted from blood. The CDR3 nucleotides are TGTGCCAGCAAATCCGGGAAGACCACCGGGGAGCTGTTTTTT. Protein sequence: CASKSGKTTGELFF.